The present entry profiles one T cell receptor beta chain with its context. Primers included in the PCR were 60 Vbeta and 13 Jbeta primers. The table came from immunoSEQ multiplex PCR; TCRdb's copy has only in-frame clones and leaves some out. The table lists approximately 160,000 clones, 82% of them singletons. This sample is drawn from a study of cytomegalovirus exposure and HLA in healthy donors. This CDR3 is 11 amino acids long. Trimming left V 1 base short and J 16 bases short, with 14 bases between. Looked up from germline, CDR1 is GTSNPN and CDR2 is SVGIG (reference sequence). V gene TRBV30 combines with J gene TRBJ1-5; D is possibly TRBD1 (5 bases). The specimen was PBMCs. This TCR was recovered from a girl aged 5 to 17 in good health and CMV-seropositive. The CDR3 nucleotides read TGTGCCTGGAGTGGGCAGGGCGCGCAACATTTT. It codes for CAWSGQGAQHF.